Following are 24 T cell receptor beta chains from one sample sequenced in a study of shared clonotypes between healthy human individuals. Measured with immunoSEQ multiplex PCR; TCRdb has only the in-frame clones, and not every one. The sample has millions of clones, 90% to 95% seen once. Naive CD8 cells, CD45RO-negative and positively selected for CCR7, excluded terminally differentiated effector memory CD45RA+ cells. Sequenced input: naive CD8+ T cells from PBMCs. These receptors originate from a man between 18 and 35 years old in good health. Some clones in this sample may be carry-over from other donors' samples.

The gene calls are TRBV7-9 and TRBJ2-2; no reliable D call. Trimming left V 5 bases short and J 6 bases short, with 7 bases between. Germline V gives CDR1 SEHNR, CDR2 FQNEAQ (reference sequence). This CDR3 has 12 residues. CDR3 DNA sequence: TGTGCCAGCAGCCCGGATCCCGGGGAGCTGTTTTTT. Protein sequence: CASSPDPGELFF.

In nucleotides, the CDR3 is TGTGCCAGCAGCTTAGGTGCCCGGTCCCGAGACACTGAAGCTTTCTTT. Its protein is CASSLGARSRDTEAFF. The chain couples TRBV7-6 to TRBJ1-1; no clear D. The CDR3 contains 16 residues. Germline assignment: CDR1 SGHVS and CDR2 FNYEAQ. V was trimmed by 1 base and J by 3 bases, leaving 15 bases between them.

The chain links TRBV9 to TRBJ2-5, with TRBD1 identical over 8 bases. There are 16 residues in the CDR3. Germline V lookup: CDR1 SGDLS, CDR2 YYNGEE. V lost 0 bases and J lost 1; bases outside the gene matches: 5. The CDR3: CASSVADRDLQETQYF. The CDR3 DNA is TGTGCCAGCAGCGTAGCGGACAGGGACCTCCAAGAGACCCAGTACTTC.

The rearrangement uses TRBV29-1 and TRBJ1-2; D ambiguous. This CDR3 spans 15 amino acids. With 4 bases removed from V and 5 bases from J, the gap between germline ends came to 20 bases. CDR1 is SQVTM and CDR2 is ANQGSEA in the germline V gene. As DNA, the CDR3 is TGCAGCGTTGCCCGGGCCCTCGGCAGGAGTTATGGCTACACCTTC. This gives the protein CSVARALGRSYGYTF.

The V and J genes are TRBV13 and TRBJ2-7; weak D call: TRBD1 (6 bases). The CDR3 has 14 amino acids. CDR1 is PRHDT, CDR2 FYEKMQ, per germline (reference sequence). Deletions cut 5 bases from V and 4 bases from J, with 15 bases between. This chain's CDR3 is CASSPPGTLYEQYF. CDR3 bases: TGTGCCAGCAGCCCCCCCGGGACACTTTACGAGCAGTACTTC.

The DNA of the CDR3 is TGTGCCAGCAGCTTGAGTAACGTAAAGGGTTTTTATGGCTACACCTTC. Its translation: CASSLSNVKGFYGYTF. The chain has TRBV5-4 and TRBJ1-2; D remains ambiguous. V lost 1 base to trimming and J lost 5 bases, with 18 bases between them. The germline V gene encodes CDR1 SGHNT and CDR2 YYREEE (reference sequence). CDR3 length: 16 amino acids.

With respect to this clone: A junction end diverges from the germline sequence, so it may reflect a read error. V usage is TRBV7-3 and J usage is TRBJ2-6; D possibly uses TRBD1 or TRBD2 (5 bases each). The CDR3 consists of 16 residues. Germline V lookup: CDR1 SGHTA, CDR2 FQGTGA. CDR3 residues: CASRLRDAAGANVLTF. The CDR3, as DNA: TGTGCCAGCAGGTTAAGGGACGCCGCGGGGGCCAACGTCCTGACTTTC.

V gene TRBV7-3 combines with J gene TRBJ1-2; TRBD1 matches at 10 bases. The CDR3 contains 15 residues. Trimming at V came to 6 bases and at J to 5 bases, leaving 9 bases not matched to a gene. Germline loops: CDR1 SGHTA, CDR2 FQGTGA. CDR3 DNA: TGTGCCAGCAGTCTCCCGGGACAGGGGAAATATGGCTACACCTTC. It encodes CASSLPGQGKYGYTF.

The chain is built from TRBV9 and TRBJ1-5; TRBD1 is a possible D gene (6 bases). The V gene lost 0 bases and the J gene lost 4 bases, with 11 bases spanning the gap. CDR3 length: 15 amino acids. Germline lookup yields CDR1 SGDLS and CDR2 YYNGEE. The CDR3 DNA is TGTGCCAGCAGCGTAGCGGGCAGGGGTAATCAGCCCCAGCATTTT. Translating it yields CASSVAGRGNQPQHF.

The chain uses TRBV7-9 and TRBJ1-1; D unresolved. CDR1 and CDR2 (germline): SEHNR, FQNEAQ (reference sequence). V was shortened by 2 bases and J by 1 base, with 11 bases between the two germline ends. The CDR3 runs to 15 residues. The CDR3 DNA sequence: TGTGCCAGCAGCTTAAACACCGCCGGGAACACTGAAGCTTTCTTT. Translated, it gives CASSLNTAGNTEAFF.

The CDR3 sequence: CASTPFPDLGTEAFF. The CDR3, as DNA: TGTGCCAGCACCCCTTTCCCGGACCTGGGCACTGAAGCTTTCTTT. The chain combines TRBV27 with TRBJ1-1; no reliable D call. The CDR3 loop spans 15 amino acids. The germline V and J ends were trimmed by 7 bases and 4 bases, with 19 bases remaining between them. Germline lookup yields CDR1 MNHEY and CDR2 SMNVEV (reference sequence).

The rearrangement uses TRBV5-6 and TRBJ2-7, with D unresolved. V was clipped by 4 bases and J by 2 bases, with 16 bases between them. This CDR3 has 15 amino acids. Germline lookup yields CDR1 SGHDT and CDR2 YYEEEE. CDR3 DNA sequence: TGTGCCAGCAGCGCGACGGTGAGTCTGACCTACGAGCAGTACTTC. Amino acid sequence: CASSATVSLTYEQYF.

This clone was counted a single time. V and J are TRBV29-1 and TRBJ2-1; D possibly matches TRBD1 or TRBD2 (5 bases each). Germline CDR1 reads SQVTM; CDR2 reads ANQGSEA. The ends were cut back, 0 bases at V and 3 bases at J, with 15 bases in the middle. This CDR3 is 16 amino acids long. The CDR3 loop reads CSVEDNGGARYNEQFF. CDR3 DNA sequence: TGCAGCGTTGAAGATAATGGGGGAGCGCGCTACAATGAGCAGTTCTTC.

This chain connects TRBV5-5 to TRBJ2-7; D unclear. This CDR3 is 15 amino acids long. Trimming pared 3 bases from V and 6 bases from J, leaving 19 bases between. Germline V gene lookup returns CDR1 SGHKS and CDR2 YYEKEE (reference sequence). The chain's CDR3 is CASSYHLGLAIEQYF. The CDR3, as DNA: TGTGCCAGCAGCTACCACCTGGGGTTGGCGATCGAGCAGTACTTC.

This chain uses TRBV15 with TRBJ1-1, with a tentative D call TRBD1 (5 bases). V lost 8 bases and J lost 2, with 24 bases in between. From germline, CDR1 is LNHNV and CDR2 YYDKDF (reference sequence). The CDR3 totals 17 residues. The CDR3 sequence: CATAAPIWGGTNTEAFF. CDR3 DNA: TGTGCCACCGCAGCGCCAATCTGGGGGGGGACTAACACTGAAGCTTTCTTT.

V and J are TRBV6-4 and TRBJ2-1; D uncertain. The CDR3 spans 12 residues. V was clipped by 6 bases and J by 5 bases, with 8 bases between them. In germline, CDR1 is MRHNA, CDR2 SNTAGT. CDR3 bases: TGTGCCAGCAGCCCCGGTGACAATGAGCAGTTCTTC. Amino acids: CASSPGDNEQFF.

CDR3 in DNA: TGCGCCAGCAGCCAAGGAGCGGGAGTTGGTCCTTTTTACGAGCAGTACTTC. Encoded protein: CASSQGAGVGPFYEQYF. V is TRBV4-1 and J is TRBJ2-7; 8 nucleotides match TRBD2. The CDR3 loop spans 17 amino acids. The V and J ends lost 1 base and 4 bases, in that order; junction bases with no gene match: 12. Per the germline V gene, CDR1 is MGHRA and CDR2 is YSYEKL.

The chain combines TRBV27 with TRBJ1-1; D not certain. Looked up from germline, CDR1 is MNHEY and CDR2 is SMNVEV (reference sequence). The length of the CDR3 is 16 residues. With 2 bases removed from V and 4 bases from J, the gap between germline ends came to 17 bases. CDR3 sequence: CASSLGYLTTGTEAFF. In DNA, the CDR3 is TGTGCCAGCAGTTTAGGGTATCTCACAACGGGCACTGAAGCTTTCTTT.

A note on this clone: At one boundary the junction diverges from the germline segment, which might be a read error. The rearrangement uses TRBV2 and TRBJ1-4, with D perhaps matching TRBD1 (5 bases). In germline, CDR1 is SNHLY, CDR2 FYNNEI. The CDR3 loop spans 16 amino acids. CDR3 nucleotide sequence: TGTGCCAGCAGTCCCCGGGGGGAGGGTTCTAACGAAAAACTGTTTTTT. Protein sequence: CASSPRGEGSNEKLFF.

CDR3 nucleotides: TGCGCCAGCAGTGAAACAGCTTACAATGAGCAGTTCTTC. Translation gives CASSETAYNEQFF. The V gene is TRBV10-1, the J gene TRBJ2-1; no definite D call. The CDR3 length is 13 residues. Germline loops: CDR1 WNHNN, CDR2 SYGVQD (reference sequence). Between the trimmed V and J ends, which lost 3 bases and 4 bases, there was a span of 7 bases.

Details on this clone: Other DNA sequences in this specimen translate into the identical CDR3. As DNA, the CDR3 is TGTGCCAGTAGTAATTCGGGTACGTACGAGCAGTACTTC. Translating it yields CASSNSGTYEQYF. V gene TRBV19 combines with J gene TRBJ2-7, with D unclear. Germline V gene lookup returns CDR1 LNHDA and CDR2 SQIVND (reference sequence). V was shortened by 4 bases and J by 4 bases, with 11 bases between the two germline ends. CDR3 length equals 13 residues.

The chain joins TRBV5-6 to TRBJ1-4; D not certain. V was pared by 2 bases and J by 8 bases, with 4 bases between. The CDR3 is 11 residues long. Germline CDR1 reads SGHDT; CDR2 reads YYEEEE. In nucleotides, the CDR3 is TGTGCCAGCAGCTTTGCCGAAAAACTGTTTTTT. Residues: CASSFAEKLFF.

The sample holds one count of this clone. The gene calls are TRBV30 and TRBJ2-7; either TRBD1 or TRBD2 may supply D (6 bases each). Germline values: CDR1 GTSNPN, CDR2 SVGIG (reference sequence). The ends were cut back, 0 bases at V and 1 base at J, with 10 bases in the middle. The CDR3 length is 14 residues. The CDR3 here is CAWSVGGRSYEQYF. The DNA of the CDR3 is TGTGCCTGGAGTGTTGGGGGGCGTTCCTACGAGCAGTACTTC. The complete variable domain, with remaining parts taken from reference TRBV30 and TRBJ2-7, reads SQTIHQWPATLVQPVGSPLSLECTVEGTSNPNLYWYRQAAGRGLQLLFYSVGIGQISSEVPQNLSASRPQDRQFILSSKKLLLSDSGFYLCAWSVGGRSYEQYFGPGTRLTVT.

The chain is built from TRBV2 and TRBJ2-5; D is uncertain. CDR1 SNHLY and CDR2 FYNNEI come from the germline V gene. Trimming removed 7 bases at V and 9 bases at J, with 12 bases between. The CDR3 runs 11 residues. CDR3 bases: TGTGCCAGCACTTATGACTTCCCCCAGTACTTC. Protein sequence: CASTYDFPQYF.